The 2 T cell receptor beta chains reported below all come from one sample, sequenced in a study of CD8 T cells in Susac syndrome. About 0.5 to 1 ug RNA was reverse transcribed with random hexamers. MiXCR, applied by TCRdb to the immunoSEQ multiplex PCR reads, yields one record per CDR3 protein. The repertoire holds 180,000 or so distinct CDR3 sequences, with nearly 97% as singletons. Sequenced material: CD4+ T cells from PBMCs. These receptors all stem from a human donor with multiple sclerosis.

The CDR3 loop is CASSVGGGYGYTF. CDR3 in DNA: TGTGCCAGCAGCGTAGGCGGGGGCTATGGCTACACCTTC. The chain combines TRBV9 with TRBJ1-2; weak D call: TRBD1 (5 bases). Germline V gene data show CDR1 as SGDLS and CDR2 as YYNGEE. V lost 0 bases and J lost 4, with 7 bases in between. The CDR3 has 13 residues. Filled out from reference TRBV9 and TRBJ1-2, the complete variable domain reads DSGVTQTPKHLITATGQRVTLRCSPRSGDLSVYWYQQSLDQGLQFLIQYYNGEERAKGNILERFSAQQFPDLHSELNLSSLELGDSALYFCASSVGGGYGYTFGSGTRLTVV.

The CDR3 DNA follows: TGTGCCAGCAGCTTACTCGTTTCCCGCCACCCAGATACGCAGTATTTT. The encoded protein is CASSLLVSRHPDTQYF. The gene calls are TRBV7-9 and TRBJ2-3; no definite D call. Trimming removed 2 bases at V and 4 bases at J, with 16 bases between. The CDR3 has 16 residues. Looked up from germline, CDR1 is SEHNR and CDR2 is FQNEAQ (reference sequence).